A selection of T cell receptor beta chains follows, all from one sample in a study of cytomegalovirus exposure and HLA in healthy donors. Produced via immunoSEQ multiplex PCR; TCRdb's table is partial and in-frame only. Of some 150,000 clones detected, around 77% appear once; the ten largest clones hold over 1.2%. The source material was PBMCs. Every receptor here comes from a man in his fifties or sixties in good health and CMV-seronegative. Both conserved end residues are trimmed from each CDR3. A D gene is named only where the DNA matches it firmly.

v_call d_call cdr3_aa
TRBV6-6 NA ASSAVSYEQY
TRBV29-1 NA SVAYSMETQY
TRBV6-1 TRBD1 ASSRGTVSNQPQH
TRBV4-3 TRBD1 ASSQRFARGQYNEQF
TRBV6-6 TRBD1 ASRPTGTGNTIY
TRBV7-2 NA ASSRTSYEQY
TRBV7-2 TRBD2 ASRHPNSGGRNEQF
TRBV28 NA ASSFRETQY
TRBV29-1 TRBD2 SVVVAGGGEQF
TRBV30 TRBD1 AWSAGGSQPQH
TRBV6-6 TRBD1 ASSGPDRAEQY
TRBV6-1 TRBD2 ASSGGGSTDTQY
TRBV18 NA ASSTGTPSSYNEQF
TRBV10-3 TRBD1 AISSTGGHGYT
TRBV4-1 NA ASRRFAVTDTGELF
TRBV28 NA ASSFQLGGQPQH
TRBV7-9 NA ASSSLRGRGGEKLF
TRBV9 NA ASSVELASDTQY
TRBV4-3 TRBD1 ASSQEIGGLSSYEQY
TRBV5-1 TRBD1 ASSLTGGKADTQY
TRBV14 TRBD1 ASPTSRQGVGETQY
TRBV28 NA ASRGQLEAF
TRBV4-1 NA ASSQDAGAGDTEAF
TRBV6-5 TRBD2 ASSYTSGRGLNEQF
TRBV5-1 NA ASSLGANSANEKLF
TRBV6-5 NA ACSYSTGIGGYEQY
TRBV11-2 NA ASSWGEGREQY